The clone carrying this TCR beta chain was found many times. The CDR3 contains 15 residues. Germline-derived CDR1 and CDR2 are MNHEY and SVGAGI. Trimming cost V 4 bases and J 5 bases; bases outside gene matches: 7. This record comes from a study of human T cells and chemical hapten exposure. Time point in this sample: healthy volunteer bleed at 6 weeks. Unseparated into fractions, whole blood served as the source from which total RNA was extracted. TCRdb re-derived calls from the RACE reads in MiXCR, one entry per CDR3 protein. The top ten clones hold more than 1.5% of a sample with more than 75,000 distinct CDR3 sequences, under 10% of them seen once.

This chain links TRBV6-5 with TRBJ1-5; 8 bases map to TRBD1. What was sequenced was whole blood. The clonotype comes from a male donor in good health. Some clones in this sample may be carry-over from other donors' samples. CDR3 loop: CASSSTTGVDQPQHF. CDR3 nucleotide sequence: TGTGCCAGCAGTTCCACGACAGGGGTTGATCAGCCCCAGCATTTT.